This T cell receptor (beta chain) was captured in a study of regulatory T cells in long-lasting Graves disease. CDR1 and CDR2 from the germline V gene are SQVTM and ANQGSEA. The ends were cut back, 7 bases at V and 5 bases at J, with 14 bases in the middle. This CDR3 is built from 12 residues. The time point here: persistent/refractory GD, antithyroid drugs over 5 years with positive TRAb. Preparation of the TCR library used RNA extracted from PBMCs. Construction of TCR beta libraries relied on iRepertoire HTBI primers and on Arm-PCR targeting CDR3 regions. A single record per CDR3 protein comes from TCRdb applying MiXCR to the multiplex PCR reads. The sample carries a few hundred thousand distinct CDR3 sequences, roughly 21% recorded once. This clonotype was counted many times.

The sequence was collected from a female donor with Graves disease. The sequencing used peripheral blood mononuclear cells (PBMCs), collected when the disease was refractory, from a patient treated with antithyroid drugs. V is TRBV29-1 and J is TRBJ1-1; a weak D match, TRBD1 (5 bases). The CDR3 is CSGGEVGTEAFF. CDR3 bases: TGCAGCGGAGGGGAGGTGGGGACTGAAGCTTTCTTT.